Reported below is one T cell receptor beta chain. Antigen specificity is unknown. Donors in the study were healthy people who gave bone marrow. The data were obtained in a study of cytomegalovirus exposure and HLA in healthy donors. Study observations and caveats: Productive status was seen about 90% or about 30% of the time for most TCR beta V segments in an earlier analysis.

The primer mix had 60 Vbeta and 13 Jbeta primers. Measured with immunoSEQ multiplex PCR; TCRdb has only the in-frame clones, and not every one. The sample includes 40,000 or so clones, 55% to 75% of them seen just once. The sequence derives from a man aged 50 to 59 in good health and CMV-seropositive. The sample consisted of PBMCs.

The CDR3 is CASSPTPLRGYEQYF. CDR3 in DNA: TGTGCCAGCAGTCCGACCCCCCTCCGGGGCTACGAGCAGTACTTC. The rearrangement uses TRBV28 and TRBJ2-7; possibly TRBD2 for D (5 bases). The V and J ends lost 5 bases and 3 bases respectively, with 17 bases between them. The CDR3 sequence is 15 residues long. From germline, CDR1 is MDHEN and CDR2 SYDVKM.